This T cell receptor beta chain was retrieved from a study of response to subunit inactivated influenza vaccine (dated by TCRdb to 2016 to 2018). Background for the entire study: The study used deep quantitative T cell receptor repertoire profiling to track responses to a trivalent subunit inactivated influenza vaccine. Study-level results and caveats: The authors suggested that each seasonal influenza vaccination may recruit only a limited number of new T cells.

Receptors were amplified or captured by RT-PCR. Instrument used: Illumina HiSeq 2500. TCRdb ran its own pipeline on the public reads, namely fastp trimming at Q25 and MiXCR clone calling, and kept in-frame beta chains. All rows with the same CDR3 protein become a single entry with the most common DNA and genes. This sample is represented by more than 700,000 distinct CDR3 sequences; less than 25% of them were singletons. Around 9.6% of the sample lies in the top ten. CDR1 and CDR2, looked up from the germline V gene, are ENHRY and SYGVKD. V sheds 6 bases and J sheds 4 bases, leaving 12 bases between their ends. Including the terminal cysteine and phenylalanine, the CDR3 comprises 13 residues. Only CDR3 DNA is held: 39 bases, read in frame from base 1. As regards this clonotype: No antigen is known for it. It has no much larger one-base neighbor in the sample; base qualities were not kept.

The receptor was isolated from a man aged 45-60 years who received an inactivated influenza vaccine. Donor details come from another sample of the same person, matched by shared clones. Material: PBMCs from blood, obtained roughly 5 days after vaccination. Recombination linked TRBV10-3 to TRBJ2-5, and TRBD2 may be the D gene, going by 5 matching bases. The DNA sequence is TGTGCCATCAGCCTGGACCGGGGAGAGACCCAGTACTTC. Its coded protein is CAISLDRGETQYF.